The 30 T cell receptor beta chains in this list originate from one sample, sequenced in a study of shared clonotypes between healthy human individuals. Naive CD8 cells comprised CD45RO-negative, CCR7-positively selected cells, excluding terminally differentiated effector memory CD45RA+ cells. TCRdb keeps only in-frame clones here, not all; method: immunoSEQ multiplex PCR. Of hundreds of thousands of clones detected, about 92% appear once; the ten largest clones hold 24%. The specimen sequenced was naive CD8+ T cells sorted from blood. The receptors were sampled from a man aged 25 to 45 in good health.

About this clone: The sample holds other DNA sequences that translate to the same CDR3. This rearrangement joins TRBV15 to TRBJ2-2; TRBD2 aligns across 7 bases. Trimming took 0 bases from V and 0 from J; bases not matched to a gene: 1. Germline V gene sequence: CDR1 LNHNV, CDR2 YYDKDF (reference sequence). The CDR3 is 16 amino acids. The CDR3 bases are TGTGCCACCAGCAGAGATCGGGGGGCGAACACCGGGGAGCTGTTTTTT. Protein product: CATSRDRGANTGELFF. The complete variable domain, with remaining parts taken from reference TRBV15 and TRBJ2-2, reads DAMVIQNPRYQVTQFGKPVTLSCSQTLNHNVMYWYQQKSSQAPKLLFHYYDKDFNNEADTPDNFQSRRPNTSFCFLDIRSPGLGDTAMYLCATSRDRGANTGELFFGEGSRLTVL.

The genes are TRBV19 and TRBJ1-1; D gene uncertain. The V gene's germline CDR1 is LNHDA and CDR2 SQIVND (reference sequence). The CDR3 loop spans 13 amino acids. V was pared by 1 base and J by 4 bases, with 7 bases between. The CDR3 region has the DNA TGTGCCAGTAGTATAGTAGCGAGCACTGAAGCTTTCTTT. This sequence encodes CASSIVASTEAFF.

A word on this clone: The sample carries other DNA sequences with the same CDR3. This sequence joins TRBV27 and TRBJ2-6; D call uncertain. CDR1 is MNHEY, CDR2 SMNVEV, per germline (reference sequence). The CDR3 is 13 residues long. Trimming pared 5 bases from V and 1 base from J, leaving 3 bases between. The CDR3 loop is CASSISGANVLTF. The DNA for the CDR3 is TGTGCCAGCAGTATTTCTGGGGCCAACGTCCTGACTTTC.

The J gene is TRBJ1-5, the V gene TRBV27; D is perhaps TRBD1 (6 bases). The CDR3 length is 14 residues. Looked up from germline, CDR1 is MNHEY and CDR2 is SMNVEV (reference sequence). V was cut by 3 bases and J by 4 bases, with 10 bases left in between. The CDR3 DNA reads TGTGCCAGCAGTTTGGGGGCCCCTAATCAGCCCCAGCATTTT. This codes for CASSLGAPNQPQHF.

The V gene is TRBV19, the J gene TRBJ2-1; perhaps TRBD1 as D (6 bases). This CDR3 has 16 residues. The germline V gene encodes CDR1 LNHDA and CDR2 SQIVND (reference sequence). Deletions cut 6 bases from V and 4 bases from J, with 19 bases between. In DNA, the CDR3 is TGTGCCAGTAGGCTAACCGGGACAAAAATTTACAATGAGCAGTTCTTC. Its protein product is CASRLTGTKIYNEQFF. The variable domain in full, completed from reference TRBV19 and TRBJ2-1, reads DGGITQSPKYLFRKEGQNVTLSCEQNLNHDAMYWYRQDPGQGLRLIYYSQIVNDFQKGDIAEGYSVSREKKESFPLTVTSAQKNPTAFYLCASRLTGTKIYNEQFFGPGTRLTVL.

The CDR3 here is CASSYFWTQYF. CDR3 bases: TGTGCCAGCAGTTACTTTTGGACCCAGTACTTC. The V and J genes are TRBV6-6 and TRBJ2-5; D is undetermined. The CDR3 has 11 residues. Looked up from germline, CDR1 is MNHNY and CDR2 is SVGAGI (reference sequence). Trimming took off 1 base at V and 7 bases at J, with 4 bases between the two ends.

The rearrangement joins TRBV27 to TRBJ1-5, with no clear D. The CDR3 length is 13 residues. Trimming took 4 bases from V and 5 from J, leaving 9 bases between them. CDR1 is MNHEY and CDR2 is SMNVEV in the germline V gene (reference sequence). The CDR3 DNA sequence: TGTGCCAGCAGTTGGACCGGAGATCAGCCCCAGCATTTT. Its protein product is CASSWTGDQPQHF.

In DNA, the CDR3 is TGTGCCAGCAGCCACGGGACAGGGATATACGAGCAGTACTTC. Translating it yields CASSHGTGIYEQYF. This chain links TRBV13 with TRBJ2-7; TRBD1 aligns across 9 bases. Germline assignment: CDR1 PRHDT and CDR2 FYEKMQ (reference sequence). With V trimmed by 5 bases and J by 4 bases, 6 bases remained unmatched. The CDR3 contains 14 residues.

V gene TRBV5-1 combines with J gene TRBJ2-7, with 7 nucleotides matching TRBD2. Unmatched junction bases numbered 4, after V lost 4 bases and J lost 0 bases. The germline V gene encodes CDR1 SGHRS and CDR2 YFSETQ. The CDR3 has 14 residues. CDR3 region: CASSGTSASYEQYF. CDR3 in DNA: TGCGCCAGCAGCGGTACTAGCGCCTCCTACGAGCAGTACTTC.

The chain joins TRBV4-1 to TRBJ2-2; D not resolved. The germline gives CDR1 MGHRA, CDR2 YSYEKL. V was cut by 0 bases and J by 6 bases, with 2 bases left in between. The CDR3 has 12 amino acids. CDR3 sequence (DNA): TGCGCCAGCAGCCAAGACCCCGGGGAGCTGTTTTTT. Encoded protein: CASSQDPGELFF.

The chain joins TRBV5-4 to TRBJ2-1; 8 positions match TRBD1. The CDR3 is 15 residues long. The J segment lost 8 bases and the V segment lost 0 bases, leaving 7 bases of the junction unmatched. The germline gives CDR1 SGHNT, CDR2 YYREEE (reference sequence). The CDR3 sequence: CASSLGQGANDEQFF. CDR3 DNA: TGTGCCAGCAGCTTGGGGCAGGGGGCAAACGATGAGCAGTTCTTC.

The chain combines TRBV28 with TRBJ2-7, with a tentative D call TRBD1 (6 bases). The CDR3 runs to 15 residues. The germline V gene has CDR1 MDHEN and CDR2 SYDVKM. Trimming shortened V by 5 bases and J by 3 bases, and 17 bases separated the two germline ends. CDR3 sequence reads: CASSEFRDTDYEQYF. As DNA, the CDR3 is TGTGCCAGCAGTGAATTCCGGGACACTGACTACGAGCAGTACTTC.

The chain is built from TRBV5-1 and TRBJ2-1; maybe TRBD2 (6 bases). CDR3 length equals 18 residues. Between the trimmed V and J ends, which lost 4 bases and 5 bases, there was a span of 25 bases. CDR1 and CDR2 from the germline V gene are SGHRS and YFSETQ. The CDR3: CASSPIHTGGTRNNEQFF. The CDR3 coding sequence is TGCGCCAGCAGCCCGATCCACACGGGCGGGACGAGGAACAATGAGCAGTTCTTC. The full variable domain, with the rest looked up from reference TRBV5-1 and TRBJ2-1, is KAGVTQTPRYLIKTRGQQVTLSCSPISGHRSVSWYQQTPGQGLQFLFEYFSETQRNKGNFPGRFSGRQFSNSRSEMNVSTLELGDSALYLCASSPIHTGGTRNNEQFFGPGTRLTVL.

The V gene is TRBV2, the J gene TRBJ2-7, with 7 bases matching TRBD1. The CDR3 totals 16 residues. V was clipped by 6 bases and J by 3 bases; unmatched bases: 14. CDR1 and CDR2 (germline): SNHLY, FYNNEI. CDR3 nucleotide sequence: TGTGCCAGCAGGGTTAGGACCACGGGACAGATCTACGAGCAGTACTTC. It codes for CASRVRTTGQIYEQYF.

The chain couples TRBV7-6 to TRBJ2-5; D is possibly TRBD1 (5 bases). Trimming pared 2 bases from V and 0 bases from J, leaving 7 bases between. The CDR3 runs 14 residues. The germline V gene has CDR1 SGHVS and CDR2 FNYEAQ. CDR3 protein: CASSLSRDQETQYF. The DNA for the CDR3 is TGTGCCAGCAGCTTAAGCAGGGACCAAGAGACCCAGTACTTC.

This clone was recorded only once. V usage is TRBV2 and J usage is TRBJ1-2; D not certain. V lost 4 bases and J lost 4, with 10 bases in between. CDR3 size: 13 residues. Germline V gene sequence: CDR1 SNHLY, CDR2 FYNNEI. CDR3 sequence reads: CASSVGKSYGYTF. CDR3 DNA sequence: TGTGCCAGCAGTGTTGGGAAGTCCTATGGCTACACCTTC.

The CDR3 coding sequence is TGTGCCAGCAGCTTACCAGACAGCTCACCAGTAGAGACCCAGTACTTC. Amino acids: CASSLPDSSPVETQYF. The rearrangement uses TRBV7-8 and TRBJ2-5; a weak D match, TRBD1 (5 bases). Germline values: CDR1 SGHVS, CDR2 FQNEAQ. This CDR3 spans 16 amino acids. The ends were cut back, 2 bases at V and 4 bases at J, with 17 bases in the middle.

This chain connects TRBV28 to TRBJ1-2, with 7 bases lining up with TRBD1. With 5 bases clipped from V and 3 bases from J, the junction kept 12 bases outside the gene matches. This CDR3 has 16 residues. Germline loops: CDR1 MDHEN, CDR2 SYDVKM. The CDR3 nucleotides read TGTGCCAGCAGTCCCCATCTAGACAGGGCTTACTATGGCTACACCTTC. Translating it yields CASSPHLDRAYYGYTF.

CDR3 in DNA: TGTGCCAGCAGTTTGACAGGGGGGGTGTCAGGTCAGCCCCAGCATTTT. Translated, it gives CASSLTGGVSGQPQHF. The V call is TRBV27, the J call TRBJ1-5, with 9 bases fitting TRBD1. The CDR3 contains 16 residues. Germline lookup yields CDR1 MNHEY and CDR2 SMNVEV (reference sequence). J lost 6 bases, V lost 3 bases, and 9 bases had no gene match.

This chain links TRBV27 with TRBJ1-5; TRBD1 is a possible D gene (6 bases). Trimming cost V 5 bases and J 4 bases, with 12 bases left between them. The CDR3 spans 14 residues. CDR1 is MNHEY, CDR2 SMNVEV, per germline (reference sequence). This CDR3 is CASSPSTGNQPQHF. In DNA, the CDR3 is TGTGCCAGCAGTCCCAGCACAGGGAATCAGCCCCAGCATTTT.

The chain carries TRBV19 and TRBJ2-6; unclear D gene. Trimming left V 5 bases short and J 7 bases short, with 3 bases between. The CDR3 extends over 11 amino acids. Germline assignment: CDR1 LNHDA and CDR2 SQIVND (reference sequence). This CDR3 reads CASSFANVLTF. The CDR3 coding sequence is TGTGCCAGTAGTTTCGCCAACGTCCTGACTTTC. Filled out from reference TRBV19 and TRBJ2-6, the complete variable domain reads DGGITQSPKYLFRKEGQNVTLSCEQNLNHDAMYWYRQDPGQGLRLIYYSQIVNDFQKGDIAEGYSVSREKKESFPLTVTSAQKNPTAFYLCASSFANVLTFGAGSRLTVL.

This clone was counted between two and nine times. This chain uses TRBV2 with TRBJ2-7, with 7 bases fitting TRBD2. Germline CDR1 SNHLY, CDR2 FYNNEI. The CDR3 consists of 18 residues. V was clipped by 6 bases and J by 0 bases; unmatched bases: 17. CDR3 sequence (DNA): TGTGCCAGCAGCCTCAACCTTGGGCGGGAGCGCCTCTCCTACGAGCAGTACTTC. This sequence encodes CASSLNLGRERLSYEQYF. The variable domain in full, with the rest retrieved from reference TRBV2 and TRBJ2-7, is EPEVTQTPSHQVTQMGQEVILRCVPISNHLYFYWYRQILGQKVEFLVSFYNNEISEKSEIFDDQFSVERPDGSNFTLKIRSTKLEDSAMYFCASSLNLGRERLSYEQYFGPGTRLTVT.

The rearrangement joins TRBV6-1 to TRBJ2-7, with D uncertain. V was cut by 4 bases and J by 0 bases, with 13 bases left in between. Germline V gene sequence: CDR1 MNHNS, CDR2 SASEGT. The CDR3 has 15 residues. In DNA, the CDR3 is TGTGCCAGCAGTGGCCCTGTCAAAAGCTCCTACGAGCAGTACTTC. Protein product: CASSGPVKSSYEQYF.

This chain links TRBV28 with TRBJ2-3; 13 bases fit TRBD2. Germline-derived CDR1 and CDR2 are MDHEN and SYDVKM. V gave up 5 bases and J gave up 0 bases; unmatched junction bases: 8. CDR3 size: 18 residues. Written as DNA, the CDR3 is TGTGCCAGCAGTCTGGGACTAGCGGGAAACAGGAGCACAGATACGCAGTATTTT. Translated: CASSLGLAGNRSTDTQYF.

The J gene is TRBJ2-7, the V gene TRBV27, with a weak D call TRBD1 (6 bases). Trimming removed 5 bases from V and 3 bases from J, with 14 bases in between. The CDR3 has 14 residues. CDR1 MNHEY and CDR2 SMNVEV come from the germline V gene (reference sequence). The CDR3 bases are TGTGCCAGCAGTCCCTCGGACAGAAACTACGAGCAGTACTTC. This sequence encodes CASSPSDRNYEQYF.

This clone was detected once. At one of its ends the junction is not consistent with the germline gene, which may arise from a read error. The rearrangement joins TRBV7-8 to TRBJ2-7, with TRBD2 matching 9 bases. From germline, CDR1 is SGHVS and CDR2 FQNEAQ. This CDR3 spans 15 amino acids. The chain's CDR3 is CASSFRGLASSEQYF. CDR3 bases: TGTGCCAGCAGCTTTCGGGGACTAGCCTCCTCCGAGCAGTACTTC.

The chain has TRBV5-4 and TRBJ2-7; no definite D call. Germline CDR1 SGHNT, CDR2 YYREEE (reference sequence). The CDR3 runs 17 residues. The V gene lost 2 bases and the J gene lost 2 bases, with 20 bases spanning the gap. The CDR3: CASSFRPGAAYTYEQYF. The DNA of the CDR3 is TGTGCCAGCAGCTTCCGGCCAGGCGCAGCTTACACCTACGAGCAGTACTTC.

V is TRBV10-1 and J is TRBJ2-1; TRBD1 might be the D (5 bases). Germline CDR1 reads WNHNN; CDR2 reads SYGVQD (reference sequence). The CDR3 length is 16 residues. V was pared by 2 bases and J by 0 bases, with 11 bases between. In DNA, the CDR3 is TGCGCCAGCAGTGAGACAGGACGCCGCTCCTACAATGAGCAGTTCTTC. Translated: CASSETGRRSYNEQFF.

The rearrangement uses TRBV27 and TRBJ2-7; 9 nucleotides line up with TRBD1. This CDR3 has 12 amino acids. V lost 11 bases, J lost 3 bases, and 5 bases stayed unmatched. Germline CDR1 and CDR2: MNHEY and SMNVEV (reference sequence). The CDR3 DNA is TGTGCCGTCGGGACAGGGTTCTACGAGCAGTACTTC. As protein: CAVGTGFYEQYF.

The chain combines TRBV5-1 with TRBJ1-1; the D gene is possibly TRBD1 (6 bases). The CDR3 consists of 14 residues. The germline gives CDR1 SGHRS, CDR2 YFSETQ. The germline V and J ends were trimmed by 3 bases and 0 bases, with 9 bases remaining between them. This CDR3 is CASSYRDMNTEAFF. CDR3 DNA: TGCGCCAGCAGCTACAGGGATATGAACACTGAAGCTTTCTTT.